Sequencing of this T cell receptor beta chain was carried out in a study of blood T cell repertoires in COVID-19. As for the study in general: Samples of COVID-19 (acute and convalescent) were obtained from the United States, Italy and Spain. T cells, B-cell-depleted T cells, or PBMCs supplied cDNA or gDNA.

In the study's own analysis: It was from reference gene primer amplification that nucleated cell counts were estimated. Profiled with immunoSEQ multiplex PCR; TCRdb holds only in-frame clones, not every one. The DNA gave D and trimming, while V, J and clone size come from that table. The data hold 65,000 to 70,000 clones, with around three quarters observed a single time. The material sequenced was peripheral blood. The sequence was collected from a man between 60 and 75 years old with acute or convalescent COVID-19.

CDR3: CASSSPSAGRTSGANVLTF. CDR3 nucleotides: TGCGCCAGCAGCTCGCCTTCGGCAGGGAGGACCTCTGGGGCCAACGTCCTGACTTTC. J is TRBJ2-6 and V is TRBV5-1; D possibly corresponds to TRBD2 (6 bases). Germline CDR1 reads SGHRS; CDR2 reads YFSETQ. Deletions cut 3 bases from V and 0 bases from J, with 19 bases between. This CDR3 spans 19 amino acids.